These 32 T cell receptor beta chains were all obtained from the same sample, sequenced in a study of radiation and T cells in renal cell carcinoma. This table comes from immunoSEQ multiplex PCR, and its TCRdb copy is limited to in-frame clones, with some not included. The data contain 130,000 to 150,000 clones, 86% of them singletons. Described time point: blood 4 weeks post-SBRT, at nephrectomy. Treatment specified: 15 Gy SBRT to primary tumor, nephrectomy 4 weeks later. The material was blood, obtained from a patient whose treatment included radiotherapy and nephrectomy. The receptors here all came from a woman between 45 and 65 years old with renal cell carcinoma.

V gene TRBV7-9 combines with J gene TRBJ2-5, with no clear D. V shed 2 bases and J shed 5 bases, with 6 bases lying between them. The CDR3 is made up of 12 amino acids. Germline V lookup: CDR1 SEHNR, CDR2 FQNEAQ (reference sequence). The CDR3 DNA follows: TGTGCCAGCAGCTTATCGAGGGAGACCCAGTACTTC. Protein: CASSLSRETQYF.

The rearrangement links TRBV30 to TRBJ1-5, with 8 bases lining up with TRBD1. Germline CDR1 GTSNPN, CDR2 SVGIG (reference sequence). Trimming cost V 5 bases and J 4 bases; bases outside gene matches: 4. The CDR3 sequence is 13 residues long. The CDR3 coding sequence is TGTGCCTGGGGACAGGGATTAAATCAGCCCCAGCATTTT. Translating gives CAWGQGLNQPQHF.

About this clone itself: The same CDR3 also results from other DNA sequences found in this sample. This chain connects TRBV19 to TRBJ2-7; 13 positions match TRBD2. This CDR3 spans 15 amino acids. Germline V gene data show CDR1 as LNHDA and CDR2 as SQIVND (reference sequence). The V and J ends lost 5 bases and 4 bases, in that order; junction bases with no gene match: 5. CDR3 region: CASSRTSGSSYEQYF. The CDR3 region has the DNA TGTGCCAGTAGTCGGACTAGCGGGAGCTCGTACGAGCAGTACTTC.

This clone appeared once. This chain uses TRBV4-3 with TRBJ1-2; D gene uncertain. CDR1 LGHNA and CDR2 YSLEER come from the germline V gene. The germline V and J ends were trimmed by 0 bases and 6 bases, with 8 bases remaining between them. The CDR3 is 13 amino acids. CDR3 sequence reads: CASSQDEGNGYTF. CDR3 DNA: TGCGCCAGCAGCCAAGATGAAGGGAATGGCTACACCTTC.

The chain joins TRBV5-1 to TRBJ2-7; no definite D call. The CDR3 has 14 amino acids. V lost 3 bases and J lost 0, with 10 bases in between. Germline V gene sequence: CDR1 SGHRS, CDR2 YFSETQ. DNA for the CDR3: TGCGCCAGCAGCTCCTTCGGTCCCTCCTACGAGCAGTACTTC. As protein: CASSSFGPSYEQYF.

The CDR3 here is CASSEARRANYGYTF. Here the CDR3 DNA reads TGTGCCAGCAGTGAAGCCCGCAGGGCTAACTATGGCTACACCTTC. The chain joins TRBV2 to TRBJ1-2, with D maybe TRBD1 (5 bases). The CDR3 totals 15 residues. Per germline, CDR1 SNHLY and CDR2 FYNNEI. V lost 0 bases, J lost 0 bases, and 8 bases lay in between.

The chain carries TRBV27 and TRBJ2-7; 7 bases line up with TRBD2. Trimming took 5 bases from V and 0 from J; bases not matched to a gene: 10. Germline loops: CDR1 MNHEY, CDR2 SMNVEV (reference sequence). This CDR3 region has 16 residues. In DNA form, the CDR3 reads TGTGCCAGCAGTCATGGGGGGGATAAGAGCTCCTACGAGCAGTACTTC. It specifies CASSHGGDKSSYEQYF.

The CDR3 region is CASSIRVLGTQYF. DNA for the CDR3: TGTGCCAGCAGTATAAGGGTACTTGGGACCCAGTACTTC. The V call is TRBV2, the J call TRBJ2-5; D gene uncertain. Germline V gives CDR1 SNHLY, CDR2 FYNNEI. V lost 5 bases and J lost 7, with 14 bases in between. The CDR3 has 13 residues.

The genes are TRBV7-3 and TRBJ1-1; a weak D match, TRBD1 (5 bases). The CDR3 covers 13 residues. The V end was cut by 5 bases, the J end by 1 base, with 8 bases between. Germline-derived CDR1 and CDR2 are SGHTA and FQGTGA. The chain's CDR3 is CASSLTANTEAFF. For the CDR3, the DNA is TGTGCCAGCAGCCTGACAGCGAACACTGAAGCTTTCTTT.

The V gene is TRBV10-3, the J gene TRBJ2-7; the D gene is possibly TRBD2 (7 bases). The length of the CDR3 is 14 residues. With 6 bases removed from V and 3 bases from J, the gap between germline ends came to 15 bases. The germline V gene encodes CDR1 ENHRY and CDR2 SYGVKD. CDR3 region: CAIRKGGTSYEQYF. The CDR3 DNA follows: TGTGCCATCAGAAAGGGGGGGACGAGCTACGAGCAGTACTTC.

This clone has only a few counts. The chain couples TRBV7-2 to TRBJ1-1; D is uncertain. Germline V lookup: CDR1 SGHTA, CDR2 FQGNSA. The CDR3 contains 14 residues. Trimming stripped 2 bases from V and 1 base from J, with 8 bases between. The CDR3 protein is CASSLWGENTEAFF. DNA for the CDR3: TGTGCCAGCAGCTTATGGGGAGAGAACACTGAAGCTTTCTTT.

V is TRBV19 and J is TRBJ1-4, with D possibly TRBD1 on 5 matching bases. This CDR3 has 14 residues. Trimming took off 5 bases at V and 0 bases at J, with 7 bases between the two ends. Germline V gene data show CDR1 as LNHDA and CDR2 as SQIVND (reference sequence). CDR3 sequence: CASSRQPTNEKLFF. Written as DNA, the CDR3 is TGTGCCAGTAGTCGACAGCCAACTAATGAAAAACTGTTTTTT.

CDR3 in DNA: TGTGCCAGCAGCAGCACAGGGAACAATGAAAAACTGTTTTTT. This encodes CASSSTGNNEKLFF. The V and J genes are TRBV7-9 and TRBJ1-4, with D possibly TRBD1 on 6 matching bases. The CDR3 runs to 14 residues. Trimming removed 5 bases from V and 5 bases from J, with 12 bases in between. Germline CDR1 and CDR2: SEHNR and FQNEAQ (reference sequence).

This clone showed up just once. Other DNA sequences in this specimen translate into the identical CDR3. This chain uses TRBV5-4 with TRBJ2-7, with D unresolved. V was cut by 0 bases and J by 2 bases, with 3 bases left in between. CDR1 is SGHNT, CDR2 YYREEE, per germline (reference sequence). The CDR3 loop spans 12 amino acids. The CDR3 DNA sequence: TGTGCCAGCAGCTTGGACGCCTACGAGCAGTACTTC. Protein product: CASSLDAYEQYF. Combining the CDR3 with reference TRBV5-4 and TRBJ2-7 gives the whole variable domain ETGVTQSPTHLIKTRGQQVTLRCSSQSGHNTVSWYQQALGQGPQFIFQYYREEENGRGNFPPRFSGLQFPNYSSELNVNALELDDSALYLCASSLDAYEQYFGPGTRLTVT.

This rearrangement joins TRBV28 to TRBJ1-3; D gene ambiguous. The CDR3 contains 12 residues. Trimming took 3 bases from V and 11 from J, leaving 11 bases between them. From germline, CDR1 is MDHEN and CDR2 SYDVKM. In DNA form, the CDR3 reads TGTGCCAGCAGTTTGAGGCCGTCGTCCATATATTTT. Amino acid sequence: CASSLRPSSIYF.

The rearrangement uses TRBV6-5 and TRBJ1-2, with D unresolved. V was trimmed by 0 bases and J by 5 bases, leaving 7 bases between them. In germline, CDR1 is MNHEY, CDR2 SVGAGI. This CDR3 region has 13 residues. The CDR3 reads CASSYSTVYGYTF. The CDR3, as DNA: TGTGCCAGCAGTTACTCCACGGTATATGGCTACACCTTC.

This chain connects TRBV6-6 to TRBJ2-1; D may correspond to TRBD1 or TRBD2 (5 bases each). Looked up from germline, CDR1 is MNHNY and CDR2 is SVGAGI (reference sequence). The CDR3 has 13 residues. V was pared by 5 bases and J by 6 bases, with 11 bases between. The CDR3 loop is CASSDPGLNEQFF. The CDR3 nucleotides are TGTGCCAGCAGTGACCCGGGGCTCAATGAGCAGTTCTTC.

V usage is TRBV6-6 and J usage is TRBJ1-2, with D perhaps matching TRBD1 (6 bases). Trimming stripped 7 bases from V and 6 bases from J, with 18 bases between. The CDR3 covers 14 residues. Germline V gene data show CDR1 as MNHNY and CDR2 as SVGAGI (reference sequence). For the CDR3, the DNA is TGTGCCAGCACCATTACAGGGAGGGATGATGGCTACACCTTC. Its protein is CASTITGRDDGYTF.

The gene calls are TRBV6-1 and TRBJ2-3; 15 bases match TRBD2. This CDR3 has 15 residues. With V trimmed by 5 bases and J by 5 bases, 2 bases remained unmatched. Looked up from germline, CDR1 is MNHNS and CDR2 is SASEGT. CDR3 amino acids: CASSRTSGGEDTQYF. The CDR3 DNA follows: TGTGCCAGCAGTCGGACTAGCGGGGGGGAAGATACGCAGTATTTT.

This sequence joins TRBV2 and TRBJ1-3; 8 bases match TRBD1. The CDR3 runs 16 residues. V trimming: 2 bases; J trimming: 3 bases; junction bases outside the gene matches: 6. Germline loops: CDR1 SNHLY, CDR2 FYNNEI. The CDR3 DNA follows: TGTGCCAGCAGTGAACAGGGGGCAAGAGGTGGAAACACCATATATTTT. Translation: CASSEQGARGGNTIYF. The variable domain in full, completed from reference TRBV2 and TRBJ1-3, reads EPEVTQTPSHQVTQMGQEVILRCVPISNHLYFYWYRQILGQKVEFLVSFYNNEISEKSEIFDDQFSVERPDGSNFTLKIRSTKLEDSAMYFCASSEQGARGGNTIYFGEGSWLTVV.

The gene calls are TRBV19 and TRBJ2-3; TRBD2 agrees at 8 bases. V trimming: 4 bases; J trimming: 5 bases; junction bases outside the gene matches: 11. Germline loops: CDR1 LNHDA, CDR2 SQIVND (reference sequence). The CDR3 totals 16 residues. Here the CDR3 DNA reads TGTGCCAGTAGTACTACCTCCTGGACTAGCCGAGATACGCAGTATTTT. It yields the protein CASSTTSWTSRDTQYF.

This clone was found a few times. V and J are TRBV20-1 and TRBJ1-1; D gene ambiguous. The CDR3 is 9 amino acids. Germline CDR1 and CDR2: DFQATT and SNEGSKA (reference sequence). The germline V and J ends were trimmed by 6 bases and 11 bases, with 10 bases remaining between them. CDR3 region: CSAPPRAFF. In nucleotides, the CDR3 is TGCAGTGCCCCCCCCAGGGCTTTCTTT.

The chain recombines TRBV9 with TRBJ1-3; D gene ambiguous. The CDR3 has 14 amino acids. Germline CDR1 SGDLS, CDR2 YYNGEE. V was pared by 4 bases and J by 2 bases, with 10 bases between. CDR3 residues: CASSQLGPGNTIYF. Written as DNA, the CDR3 is TGTGCCAGCAGCCAGCTAGGGCCTGGAAACACCATATATTTT.

J is TRBJ2-7 and V is TRBV28, with TRBD2 matching over 14 bases. The junction had 14 bases not matched to a gene; V was cut back by 7 bases and J by 6 bases. The CDR3 spans 17 residues. The germline CDR1 and CDR2 sequences are MDHEN and SYDVKM. CDR3 DNA sequence: TGTGCCAGCAAACCGGGACTAGCGGGAGTCCGACTCCCCGAGCAGTACTTC. It specifies CASKPGLAGVRLPEQYF.

DNA of the CDR3: TGTGCCAGTAGTGCCCGGACAGGGAATCAGCCCCAGCATTTT. Protein: CASSARTGNQPQHF. This sequence joins TRBV19 and TRBJ1-5; 8 positions match TRBD1. CDR1 is LNHDA and CDR2 is SQIVND in the germline V gene (reference sequence). The CDR3 is made up of 14 amino acids. The J segment lost 4 bases and the V segment lost 5 bases, leaving 4 bases of the junction unmatched.

This clone was observed a single time. This chain connects TRBV9 to TRBJ2-3; 13 bases fit TRBD2. CDR1 and CDR2 (germline): SGDLS, YYNGEE. V shed 4 bases, J shed 6 bases, and the junction held 8 bases outside the gene matches. The CDR3 is made up of 16 amino acids. The CDR3 DNA reads TGTGCCAGCAGCCCCAGACTAGCGGGGGGCTGGGATACGCAGTATTTT. Translated: CASSPRLAGGWDTQYF. Using reference TRBV9 and TRBJ2-3 for the parts outside the CDR3, the full variable domain is DSGVTQTPKHLITATGQRVTLRCSPRSGDLSVYWYQQSLDQGLQFLIQYYNGEERAKGNILERFSAQQFPDLHSELNLSSLELGDSALYFCASSPRLAGGWDTQYFGPGTRLTVL.

Only one count was recorded for this clone. The rearrangement joins TRBV28 to TRBJ2-2; a weak D match, TRBD2 (7 bases). The CDR3 runs to 18 residues. V was shortened by 7 bases and J by 3 bases, with 24 bases between the two germline ends. Per the germline V gene, CDR1 is MDHEN and CDR2 is SYDVKM. DNA for the CDR3: TGTGCCAGCACCCCCGGGGGGCTGAGCGGGGCCGACACCGGGGAGCTGTTTTTT. Translating gives CASTPGGLSGADTGELFF.

The gene calls are TRBV9 and TRBJ2-7, with D possibly called TRBD1 or TRBD2 (6 bases each). The CDR3 spans 14 residues. The germline V and J ends were trimmed by 4 bases and 3 bases, with 14 bases remaining between them. From germline, CDR1 is SGDLS and CDR2 YYNGEE. CDR3 protein: CASSPQGGSYEQYF. The CDR3, as DNA: TGTGCCAGCAGCCCCCAAGGGGGGAGCTACGAGCAGTACTTC.

The chain uses TRBV5-1 and TRBJ2-7; weak D call: TRBD2 (6 bases). The V end lost 3 bases, the J end lost 1 base, and 11 bases lay between the germline ends. CDR1 and CDR2 (germline): SGHRS, YFSETQ. The CDR3 spans 14 residues. CDR3 loop: CASSSGLNSYEQYF. CDR3 nucleotide sequence: TGCGCCAGCAGCTCGGGACTGAATTCCTACGAGCAGTACTTC.

The table lists this clone with a few counts. The V gene is TRBV6-1, the J gene TRBJ1-4; 7 positions match TRBD1. Germline CDR1 MNHNS, CDR2 SASEGT. The CDR3 covers 14 residues. With 6 bases clipped from V and 5 bases from J, the junction kept 6 bases outside the gene matches. The CDR3 protein is CASRVDRVNEKLFF. CDR3 sequence (DNA): TGTGCCAGCAGGGTAGACAGGGTAAATGAAAAACTGTTTTTT.

This clone has a handful of counts. The chain recombines TRBV19 with TRBJ1-1, with a possible D match to TRBD1 (5 bases). Trimming took 8 bases from V and 0 from J, leaving 16 bases between them. The CDR3 totals 15 residues. Germline V CDR1 and CDR2: LNHDA, SQIVND (reference sequence). This chain's CDR3 is CASCPWGGMNTEAFF. In DNA, the CDR3 is TGTGCCAGTTGCCCGTGGGGGGGGATGAACACTGAAGCTTTCTTT.

The V gene is TRBV6-6, the J gene TRBJ2-1; 13 bases fit TRBD2. V shed 2 bases, J shed 5 bases, and the junction held 3 bases outside the gene matches. CDR3 length equals 16 residues. The V gene's germline CDR1 is MNHNY and CDR2 SVGAGI (reference sequence). The CDR3 spells CASSYPLAGGHNEQFF. CDR3 nucleotides: TGTGCCAGCAGTTACCCACTAGCGGGGGGGCACAATGAGCAGTTCTTC.